The T cell receptor (beta chain) described here comes from a study of blood T cell repertoires in COVID-19. Across the study: The study drew acute and convalescent COVID-19 samples from the United States, Italy and Spain. The analysed material was cDNA or gDNA that came from T cells, B-cell-depleted T cells, or PBMCs.

Profiling relied on immunoSEQ multiplex PCR, and the TCRdb table lists in-frame clones only, not all of them. Of about 210,000 clones in the sample, over 80% were seen once. The participants were between roughly 18 and 89 years old and came from some 23 US areas. Participant-given clinical history determined each cohort assignment. V lost 0 bases, J lost 6 bases, and 19 bases lay in between. CDR1 SGHNT and CDR2 YYREEE come from the germline V gene (reference sequence). The CDR3 is made up of 16 amino acids. The rearrangement joins TRBV5-4 to TRBJ2-7; D might be TRBD2 (6 bases). The sequenced sample consisted of PBMCs or T cells enriched from blood (not recorded which). The TCR comes from a man aged 18 to 30 with acute COVID-19. CDR3 sequence: CASSLETGTENPEQYF. Written as DNA, the CDR3 is TGTGCCAGCAGCTTGGAAACCGGGACTGAGAATCCCGAGCAGTACTTC.